These 17 T cell receptor beta chains were sequenced from one sample in a study of identifying expanded T cells in peripheral blood. Profiled with immunoSEQ multiplex PCR; TCRdb holds only in-frame clones, not every one. The table lists fewer than 85,000 clones, 84% of them singletons, with about 18% in the top ten. Sequencing was performed on blood. The receptor set was obtained from a person aged 18 to 69 in good health.

The chain has TRBV5-3 and TRBJ1-3, with 7 bases lining up with TRBD1. TRBV5-3 is an ORF, and what it does is uncertain. V was pared by 7 bases and J by 0 bases, with 7 bases of the junction left unmatched. CDR3 length: 15 amino acids. This CDR3 is CARHPGGNSGNTIYF. CDR3 coding DNA: TGTGCCAGACACCCAGGGGGGAACTCTGGAAACACCATATATTTT.

V gene TRBV9 combines with J gene TRBJ2-7; 7 positions agree with TRBD2. The V and J ends lost 0 bases and 6 bases, in that order; junction bases with no gene match: 3. Per the germline V gene, CDR1 is SGDLS and CDR2 is YYNGEE. The CDR3 has 13 residues. The CDR3 bases are TGTGCCAGCAGCGTAGAAATAGCGGGCGAGCAGTACTTC. Translated, it gives CASSVEIAGEQYF.

The rearrangement joins TRBV6-5 to TRBJ1-1, with unresolved D. V was clipped by 0 bases and J by 7 bases, with 3 bases between them. Germline lookup yields CDR1 MNHEY and CDR2 SVGAGI. This CDR3 spans 11 amino acids. The chain's CDR3 is CASSYSSEAFF. DNA for the CDR3: TGTGCCAGCAGTTACTCGAGTGAAGCTTTCTTT.

The chain combines TRBV15 with TRBJ1-2; 9 positions match TRBD1. The CDR3 covers 16 residues. J gave up 3 bases and V 5 bases, and 10 bases lay outside the gene matches. CDR1 and CDR2 from the germline V gene are LNHNV and YYDKDF (reference sequence). The CDR3 nucleotides read TGTGCCACCAGCGGCAATACTGACAGGGGGGACTATGGCTACACCTTC. The encoded protein is CATSGNTDRGDYGYTF. The full variable domain, rest sourced from reference TRBV15 and TRBJ1-2, is DAMVIQNPRYQVTQFGKPVTLSCSQTLNHNVMYWYQQKSSQAPKLLFHYYDKDFNNEADTPDNFQSRRPNTSFCFLDIRSPGLGDTAMYLCATSGNTDRGDYGYTFGSGTRLTVV.

This chain uses TRBV7-2 with TRBJ2-7; no firm D call. Per the germline V gene, CDR1 is SGHTA and CDR2 is FQGNSA. V lost 1 base, J lost 5 bases, and 12 bases lay in between. This CDR3 spans 14 amino acids. The CDR3 protein is CASSLEISWNEQYF. The DNA for the CDR3 is TGTGCCAGCAGCTTAGAAATAAGCTGGAACGAGCAGTACTTC.

The chain employs TRBV30 and TRBJ1-4, with TRBD1 identical over 8 bases. V lost 2 bases to trimming and J lost 5 bases; unmatched junction nucleotides: 4. Germline V gene lookup returns CDR1 GTSNPN and CDR2 SVGIG (reference sequence). CDR3 size: 14 residues. CDR3 region: CAWSRQGINEKLFF. CDR3 DNA sequence: TGTGCCTGGAGTAGACAGGGGATCAATGAAAAACTGTTTTTT.

This chain uses TRBV5-6 with TRBJ1-2; D is undetermined. This CDR3 is built from 16 residues. V lost 0 bases, J lost 8 bases, and 20 bases lay in between. CDR1 and CDR2 from the germline V gene are SGHDT and YYEEEE. The DNA of the CDR3 is TGTGCCAGCAGCTTGGGGAGCCTCGGAAAAAGTGGCGGCTACACCTTC. Residues: CASSLGSLGKSGGYTF.

This clone was counted a single time. The chain joins TRBV29-1 to TRBJ1-2; D is perhaps TRBD1 (5 bases). Looked up from germline, CDR1 is SQVTM and CDR2 is ANQGSEA. This CDR3 has 11 residues. V gave up 5 bases and J gave up 7 bases, with 11 bases separating them. The CDR3 reads CSVTRAGGYTF. The CDR3 bases are TGCAGCGTTACCAGGGCTGGTGGCTACACCTTC.

This chain links TRBV25-1 with TRBJ2-4, with 9 nucleotides matching TRBD1. J was trimmed by 4 bases and V by 8 bases; bases with no gene match: 3. Germline CDR1 reads MGHDK; CDR2 reads SYGVNS. CDR3 size: 13 residues. In DNA form, the CDR3 reads TGTGCCAGCCTAGGGACAGGGAAAAACATTCAGTACTTC. Its translation: CASLGTGKNIQYF.

This chain links TRBV6-1 with TRBJ2-1; 7 bases are a match to TRBD2. The length of the CDR3 is 15 residues. CDR1 and CDR2 from the germline V gene are MNHNS and SASEGT. The J segment lost 6 bases and the V segment lost 9 bases, leaving 14 bases of the junction unmatched. This CDR3 is CASDKKGGTSNEQFF. The CDR3 bases are TGTGCCAGTGACAAGAAGGGAGGGACGAGCAATGAGCAGTTCTTC.

CDR3: CAGTAGLEQYF. CDR3 sequence (DNA): TGCGCCGGGACAGCTGGGCTCGAGCAGTACTTC. This chain connects TRBV20-1 to TRBJ2-7; 7 positions agree with TRBD1. CDR1 is DFQATT, CDR2 SNEGSKA, per germline (reference sequence). This CDR3 is built from 11 residues.

This chain connects TRBV29-1 to TRBJ1-1; D call uncertain. This CDR3 contains 13 residues. V lost 5 bases to trimming and J lost 0 bases, with 10 bases between them. Per germline, CDR1 SQVTM and CDR2 ANQGSEA. The CDR3 reads CSVQRQVNTEAFF. CDR3 in DNA: TGCAGCGTTCAACGGCAAGTGAACACTGAAGCTTTCTTT.

As concerns this clone: Other DNA sequences of this sample code for an identical CDR3. This chain joins TRBV18 and TRBJ2-5, with 7 positions matching TRBD1. The CDR3 consists of 14 residues. V lost 6 bases and J lost 2; bases outside the gene matches: 6. Germline V gene sequence: CDR1 KGHSH, CDR2 LQKENI. The CDR3 loop reads CASSPPTGQETQYF. CDR3 nucleotide sequence: TGTGCCAGCTCGCCGCCGACAGGGCAAGAGACCCAGTACTTC.

This chain uses TRBV27 with TRBJ2-5, with 12 bases that match TRBD2. After removal of 5 bases from V and 4 bases from J, the junction contained 11 bases not matched to a gene. CDR1 MNHEY and CDR2 SMNVEV come from the germline V gene (reference sequence). The CDR3 is 17 residues long. CDR3 coding DNA: TGTGCCAGCAGTACTCTAGCGGGAGGGGTCCGGGGAGAGACCCAGTACTTC. This sequence encodes CASSTLAGGVRGETQYF.

The rearrangement links TRBV19 to TRBJ2-2; perhaps TRBD2 as D (6 bases). V lost 8 bases and J lost 2, with 12 bases in between. The CDR3 sequence is 14 residues long. In germline, CDR1 is LNHDA, CDR2 SQIVND (reference sequence). DNA of the CDR3: TGTGCCAGTTCCGGGACTGTCAACACCGGGGAGCTGTTTTTT. Translated: CASSGTVNTGELFF.

This clone was recorded once. The genes are TRBV5-5 and TRBJ2-7; TRBD1 aligns across 8 bases. The CDR3 is made up of 16 amino acids. V was pared by 1 base and J by 1 base, with 7 bases of the junction left unmatched. The germline gives CDR1 SGHKS, CDR2 YYEKEE (reference sequence). The CDR3 is CASSLSQGGYSYEQYF. CDR3 in DNA: TGTGCCAGCAGCTTGTCACAGGGGGGCTATTCCTACGAGCAGTACTTC.

V is TRBV27 and J is TRBJ1-5; D call uncertain. Germline V gene data show CDR1 as MNHEY and CDR2 as SMNVEV (reference sequence). V was clipped by 5 bases and J by 0 bases, with 8 bases between them. The CDR3 sequence is 14 residues long. The CDR3: CASSSEFSNQPQHF. CDR3 nucleotides: TGTGCCAGCAGTAGTGAGTTTAGCAATCAGCCCCAGCATTTT.